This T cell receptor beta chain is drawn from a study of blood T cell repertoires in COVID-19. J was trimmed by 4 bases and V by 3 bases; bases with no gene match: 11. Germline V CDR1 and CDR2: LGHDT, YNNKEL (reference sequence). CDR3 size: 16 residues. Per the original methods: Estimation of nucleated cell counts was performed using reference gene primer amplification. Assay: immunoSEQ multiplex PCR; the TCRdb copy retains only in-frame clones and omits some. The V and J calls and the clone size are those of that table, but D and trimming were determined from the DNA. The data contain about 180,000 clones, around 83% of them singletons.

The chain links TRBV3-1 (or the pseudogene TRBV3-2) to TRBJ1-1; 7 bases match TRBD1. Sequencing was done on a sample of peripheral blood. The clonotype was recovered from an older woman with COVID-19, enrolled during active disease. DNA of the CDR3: TGTGCCAGCAGCCAGAGATATCGACAGGGTAGCACTGAAGCTTTCTTT. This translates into CASSQRYRQGSTEAFF.